Listed below are T cell receptor beta chains from one sample, sequenced in a study of blood T cell repertoires in COVID-19. Profiled with immunoSEQ multiplex PCR; TCRdb holds only in-frame clones, not every one. The sample carries 300,000 to 400,000 clones, roughly 85% recorded once. Sample: PBMCs or T cells enriched from blood (not recorded which). All receptors derive from a woman in her twenties or thirties who had been exposed to COVID-19. The CDR3 runs from the conserved cysteine through the conserved F or W. A D gene is named only where the DNA matches it firmly. Size values are once, few and many counts, or a class for expanded clones, and some rows have none.

abundance,d_gene,len,j_gene,v_gene,CDR3nt,CDR3aa
-,TRBD2,18,TRBJ2-1,TRBV4-3,TGCGCCAGCAGCCAAGATCCGACCAGCGGGGGGGCGGTAAATGAGCAGTTCTTC,CASSQDPTSGGAVNEQFF
once,-,17,TRBJ2-2,TRBV6-2/TRBV6-3,TGTGCCAGCAGTTCCACCTCCCTAGCGCAGAACACCGGGGAGCTGTTTTTT,CASSSTSLAQNTGELFF
-,-,15,TRBJ2-2,TRBV28,TGTGCCAGCAATTTCCCTCCAGGAAACACCGGGGAGCTGTTTTTT,CASNFPPGNTGELFF
-,TRBD1,15,TRBJ2-1,TRBV3-1/TRBV3-2,TGTGCCAGCAGTGCTACAGGGGCGACCTACAATGAGCAGTTCTTC,CASSATGATYNEQFF
-,-,11,TRBJ2-7,TRBV2,TGTGCCAGCAGTCGCACGGGCGAGCAGTACTTC,CASSRTGEQYF
-,-,15,TRBJ1-6,TRBV28,TGTGCCAGCAGTCCGACGCAGGGCGGGAGGGCACCCCTCCACTTT,CASSPTQGGRAPLHF
-,TRBD1,15,TRBJ2-7,TRBV28,TGTGCCAGCCGTACCCCCCGACAGGGGACCTACGAGCAGTACTTC,CASRTPRQGTYEQYF
-,-,15,TRBJ1-2,TRBV14,TGTGCCAGCAGCCAAGCACAGGAACCCCTGCGGGGCTACACCTTC,CASSQAQEPLRGYTF
many,-,14,TRBJ2-7,TRBV21-1,TGTGCCAGCACCCCTCCGGGACAACCCTACGAGCAGTACTTC,CASTPPGQPYEQYF
-,TRBD1,16,TRBJ2-2,TRBV5-4,TGTGCCAGCAATAGTCAGGGGGCCCCGAACACCGGGGAGCTGTTTTTT,CASNSQGAPNTGELFF
-,TRBD2,17,TRBJ2-1,TRBV3-1/TRBV3-2,TGTGCCAGCAGCCAAGATAGTAGACTGGGGGGGTTCCATGAGCAGTTCTTC,CASSQDSRLGGFHEQFF
-,-,15,TRBJ1-1,TRBV4-1,TGCGCCAGCAGCCATGAAGGGATGGGGGGGACTGAAGCTTTCTTT,CASSHEGMGGTEAFF
once,TRBD2,17,TRBJ2-3,TRBV7-9,TGTGCCAGCAGCTTATCCTCCGGGGGGATTAGCACAGATACGCAGTATTTT,CASSLSSGGISTDTQYF
-,TRBD1,16,TRBJ1-5,TRBV28,TGTGCCAGCAGTTTAGGCCGGGACAGCGCCAATCAGCCCCAGCATTTT,CASSLGRDSANQPQHF
once,-,14,TRBJ2-7,TRBV28,TGTGCCAGCCTTGCGCGGGGACAGCCCTACGAGCAGTACTTC,CASLARGQPYEQYF
-,TRBD2,16,TRBJ2-5,TRBV7-3,TGTGCCAGCAGCCCTACTAGCGGGGGGTACCAAGAGACCCAGTACTTC,CASSPTSGGYQETQYF
once,TRBD1,13,TRBJ2-3,TRBV30,TGTGCCTGGGGGACAGCTAGCACAGATACGCAGTATTTT,CAWGTASTDTQYF
-,TRBD2,13,TRBJ2-7,TRBV30,TGTGCCTGGACCCCTAGCGGGAGCGGCAAGCAGTACTTC,CAWTPSGSGKQYF
-,TRBD2,17,TRBJ2-5,TRBV7-2,TGTGCCAGCAGCCGGCAGCTACTAGCGGGGAAAGGAAAGACCCAGTACTTC,CASSRQLLAGKGKTQYF
few,TRBD1,17,TRBJ1-1,TRBV28,TGTGCCAGCACCTCGGCAGGGGGCCAAATCATGAACACTGAAGCTTTCTTT,CASTSAGGQIMNTEAFF
-,-,15,TRBJ2-6,TRBV7-9,TGTGCCAGCAGCTCTCGGGTATCTGGGGCCAACGTCCTGACTTTC,CASSSRVSGANVLTF
once,-,14,TRBJ2-1,TRBV6-2/TRBV6-3,TGTGCCAGCAGTTACTCGAGGGCAGGCAATGAGCAGTTCTTC,CASSYSRAGNEQFF
once,TRBD1,13,TRBJ1-2,TRBV2,TGTGCCAGCTCCGGACAGGGGGACTATGGCTACACCTTC,CASSGQGDYGYTF
-,-,13,TRBJ1-3,TRBV6-5,TGTGCCAGCCAGGGCATTTCTGGAAACACCATATATTTT,CASQGISGNTIYF
-,-,13,TRBJ1-2,TRBV5-1,TGCGCCAGCAGCCCTTACGGGGAGGGTGGCTACACCTTC,CASSPYGEGGYTF
few,-,13,TRBJ2-7,TRBV7-3,TGTGCCAGCAGCCCCACTCATACGGGCGAGCAGTACTTC,CASSPTHTGEQYF
-,-,17,TRBJ1-3,TRBV3-1/TRBV3-2,TGTGCCAGCAGCCAGCTTCGGACAGCCAACTCTGGAAACACCATATATTTT,CASSQLRTANSGNTIYF
-,-,15,TRBJ2-1,TRBV5-1,TGCGCCAGCAGCTTGACTGGAGGCCCCTACAATGAGCAGTTCTTC,CASSLTGGPYNEQFF
-,TRBD1,15,TRBJ1-2,TRBV19,TGTGCCAGTACGCCGGGACAGGGATTCGACTATGGCTACACCTTC,CASTPGQGFDYGYTF
-,-,16,TRBJ1-5,TRBV6-6,TGTGCCAGCAGTTACACTCTCTCGATCAGCAATCAGCCCCAGCATTTT,CASSYTLSISNQPQHF
-,TRBD2,17,TRBJ2-3,TRBV7-8,TGTGCCAGCAGCTGGGGGACTAGCGGGGGTAGGGCAGATACGCAGTATTTT,CASSWGTSGGRADTQYF
-,-,15,TRBJ1-3,TRBV3-1/TRBV3-2,TGTGCCAGCAGCCCCCGAGGGGGGGAAGGAAACACCATATATTTT,CASSPRGGEGNTIYF
-,-,14,TRBJ1-6,TRBV4-3,TGCGCCAGCAGCCAAGATCAGGGAAATTCACCCCTCCACTTT,CASSQDQGNSPLHF
-,-,13,TRBJ1-1,TRBV6-5,TGTGCCAGCAGAGTTACACAAAACACTGAAGCTTTCTTT,CASRVTQNTEAFF
-,-,16,TRBJ2-6,TRBV2,TGTGCCAGCAGTGAAGTCTCAGGGCTTGGGGCCAACGTCCTGACTTTC,CASSEVSGLGANVLTF
-,TRBD1,16,TRBJ1-3,TRBV4-1,TGCGCCAGCAGCCATTACGGACAGGACTCTGGAAACACCATATATTTT,CASSHYGQDSGNTIYF
-,-,13,TRBJ2-7,TRBV4-1,TGCGCCAGCAGCCCGACAGGAGCCTACGAGCAGTACTTC,CASSPTGAYEQYF
-,TRBD1,16,TRBJ1-4,TRBV27,TGTGCCAGCAGTTTAGGTCCGGGACAGGGTAACGAAAAACTGTTTTTT,CASSLGPGQGNEKLFF
once,-,16,TRBJ1-2,TRBV5-4,TGTGCCAGCAGCTTGAATTTCCAAGGGGCGGACTATGGCTACACCTTC,CASSLNFQGADYGYTF
-,-,15,TRBJ1-2,TRBV4-2,TGTGCCAGCAGCCAATCCGATATAGATAACTATGGCTACACCTTC,CASSQSDIDNYGYTF
-,-,13,TRBJ1-2,TRBV11-1,TGTGCCAGCAGCTTTGTGGGGGCGCGTGGCTACACCTTC,CASSFVGARGYTF
-,-,15,TRBJ2-3,TRBV24-1,TGTGCCACCAGTGATTTGGCAGGACATACAGATACGCAGTATTTT,CATSDLAGHTDTQYF
-,TRBD2,13,TRBJ2-7,TRBV2,TGTGCCAGCAAAGAGCGGGGGAACGGCGAGCAGTACTTC,CASKERGNGEQYF
-,-,14,TRBJ1-3,TRBV28,TGTGCCAGCAGCCACCTAACCTCAGGAAACACCATATATTTT,CASSHLTSGNTIYF
-,-,13,TRBJ1-6,TRBV28,TGTGCCAGCAGTCTAGGTTATAATTCACCCCTCCACTTT,CASSLGYNSPLHF
-,TRBD1,15,TRBJ1-6,TRBV19,TGTGCCAGTTCTGACAGGGGGGGATATAATTCACCCCTCCACTTT,CASSDRGGYNSPLHF
few,-,14,TRBJ2-2,TRBV10-1,TGCGCCAGCAGACCGGGACAAGACACCGGGGAGCTGTTTTTT,CASRPGQDTGELFF
-,TRBD1,18,TRBJ2-7,TRBV3-1/TRBV3-2,TGTGCCAGCAGCCCCTCGACCACGACAGGGGCCCGCGGTAACGAGCAGTACTTC,CASSPSTTTGARGNEQYF
-,-,14,TRBJ1-6,TRBV7-9,TGTGCCAGCAGCAGGAGCTCCTATAATTCACCCCTCCACTTT,CASSRSSYNSPLHF
-,TRBD1,14,TRBJ1-3,TRBV30,TGTGCCTGGAGTTCGGGACAGGGAAGAAACACCATATATTTT,CAWSSGQGRNTIYF
once,-,15,TRBJ1-5,TRBV28,TGTGCCAGCAGTACCAACAGGGAGGGTAATCAGCCCCAGCATTTT,CASSTNREGNQPQHF
-,TRBD1,15,TRBJ1-3,TRBV10-3,TGTGCCATTGCAGGGGGCTCGAGCTCTGGAAACACCATATATTTT,CAIAGGSSSGNTIYF
-,TRBD1,13,TRBJ1-1,TRBV9,TGTGCCAGCAGCGTACTGGGGACAGGTGAAGCTTTCTTT,CASSVLGTGEAFF
-,TRBD2,16,TRBJ2-3,TRBV19,TGTGCCAGTAGTATAGGACTAGCGGGGATCACAGATACGCAGTATTTT,CASSIGLAGITDTQYF
-,TRBD1,14,TRBJ2-7,TRBV24-1,TGTGCCACCAGTGCCGGACAGGGGGCGAGCGAGCAGTACTTC,CATSAGQGASEQYF
-,-,16,TRBJ2-2,TRBV30,TGTGCCTGGAGGAGGTCGGGACACTTGAACACCGGGGAGCTGTTTTTT,CAWRRSGHLNTGELFF
-,TRBD1,14,TRBJ2-7,TRBV6-5,TGTGCCAGCAGTTGGGACAGCTACTCCTACGAGCAGTACTTC,CASSWDSYSYEQYF
-,-,15,TRBJ1-2,TRBV6-5,TGTGCCAGCAGTTACTCTGCGACAGGCCGATATGGCTACACCTTC,CASSYSATGRYGYTF
-,TRBD1,16,TRBJ2-7,TRBV11-2,TGTGCCAGCAGCTTAGATTACGCGACAGGGCTTTACGAGCAGTACTTC,CASSLDYATGLYEQYF
few,-,17,TRBJ2-6,TRBV4-3,TGCGCCAGCAGCCGAACCCTAGACAGCTCTGGGGCCAACGTCCTGACTTTC,CASSRTLDSSGANVLTF